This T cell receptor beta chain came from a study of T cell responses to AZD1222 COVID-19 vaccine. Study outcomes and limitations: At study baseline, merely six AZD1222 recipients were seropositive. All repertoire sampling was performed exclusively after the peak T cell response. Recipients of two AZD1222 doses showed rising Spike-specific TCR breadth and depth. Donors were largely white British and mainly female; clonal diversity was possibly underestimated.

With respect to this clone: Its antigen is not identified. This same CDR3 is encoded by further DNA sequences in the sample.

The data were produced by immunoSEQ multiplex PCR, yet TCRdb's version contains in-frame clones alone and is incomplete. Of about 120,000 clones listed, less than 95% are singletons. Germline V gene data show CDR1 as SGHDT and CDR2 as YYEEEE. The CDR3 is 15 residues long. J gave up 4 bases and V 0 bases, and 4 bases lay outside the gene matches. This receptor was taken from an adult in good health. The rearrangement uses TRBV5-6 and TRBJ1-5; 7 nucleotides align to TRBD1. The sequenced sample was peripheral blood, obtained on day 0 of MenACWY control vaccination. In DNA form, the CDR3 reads TGTGCCAGCAGCTTGGGCGCAGGGGGTAATCAGCCCCAGCATTTT. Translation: CASSLGAGGNQPQHF.